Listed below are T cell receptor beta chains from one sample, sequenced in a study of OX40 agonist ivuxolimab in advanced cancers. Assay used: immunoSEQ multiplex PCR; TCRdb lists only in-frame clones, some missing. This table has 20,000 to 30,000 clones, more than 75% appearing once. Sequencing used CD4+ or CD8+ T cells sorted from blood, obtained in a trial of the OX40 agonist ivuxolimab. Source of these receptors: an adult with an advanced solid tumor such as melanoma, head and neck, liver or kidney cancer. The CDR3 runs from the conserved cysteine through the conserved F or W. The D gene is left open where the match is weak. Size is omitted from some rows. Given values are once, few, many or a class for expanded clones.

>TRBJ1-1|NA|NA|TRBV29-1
TGCAGCGTCAGCCTGGGGGGGTACACTGAAGCTTTCTTT
CSVSLGGYTEAFF
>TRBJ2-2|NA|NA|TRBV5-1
TGCGCCAGCAGCTTAACTTGGGGGCAAAACACCGGGGAGCTGTTTTTT
CASSLTWGQNTGELFF
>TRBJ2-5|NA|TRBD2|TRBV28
TGTGCCAGCAGTTTTGCTAGCGGGAGAGCTCAAGAGACCCAGTACTTC
CASSFASGRAQETQYF
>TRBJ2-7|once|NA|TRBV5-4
TGTGCCAGCAGCTTAAAGGGGAGGGAGCAGTACTTC
CASSLKGREQYF
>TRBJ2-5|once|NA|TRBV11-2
TGTGCCAGCAGCTTAGGGTCTAGAGAGACCCAGTACTTC
CASSLGSRETQYF
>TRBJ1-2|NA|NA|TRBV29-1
TGCAGCGTTGTGGTGGGGTTTGGGGGCTACACCTTC
CSVVVGFGGYTF
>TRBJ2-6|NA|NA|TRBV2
TGTGCCAGCGGGGATGCTTTAGTGAGCTCTGGGGCCAACGTCCTGACTTTC
CASGDALVSSGANVLTF
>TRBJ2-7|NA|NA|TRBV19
TGTGCCAGTAGCGAACAGGGCTACGAGCAGTACTTC
CASSEQGYEQYF
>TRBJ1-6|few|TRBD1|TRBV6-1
TGTGCCAGCAGCGAACAGGGGTCCACTTCACCCCTCCACTTT
CASSEQGSTSPLHF
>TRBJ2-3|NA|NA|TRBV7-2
TGTGCCAGCACTTTCAGCCGAGGGGATACGCAGTATTTT
CASTFSRGDTQYF
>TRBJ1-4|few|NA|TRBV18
TGTGCCAGCTCACCCGCGCTTTCAACTAATGAAAAACTGTTTTTT
CASSPALSTNEKLFF
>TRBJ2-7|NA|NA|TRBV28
TGTGCCAGCAGTCCCATTCGGGGCGGATCCTACGAGCAGTACTTC
CASSPIRGGSYEQYF
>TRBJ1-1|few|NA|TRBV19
TGTGCCAGTAGTATGGAGGCACAGAACACTGAAGCTTTCTTT
CASSMEAQNTEAFF
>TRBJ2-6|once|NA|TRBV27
TGTGCCAGCAGTTTACTCTACCCAGGGTTCCCCTCTGGGGCCAACGTCCTGACCTTC
CASSLLYPGFPSGANVLTF
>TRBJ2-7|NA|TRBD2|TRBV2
TGTGCCAGCAGTGGGTGGACTAGCGGGGGGGAGACCTACGAGCAGTACTTC
CASSGWTSGGETYEQYF
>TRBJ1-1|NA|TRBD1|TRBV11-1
TGTGCCAGCAGCTTAAGGACAGGGAGCACTGAAGCTTTCTTT
CASSLRTGSTEAFF
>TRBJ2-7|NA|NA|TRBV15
TGTGCCACCAGCACCCAGCGGGCATTCTCCTACGAGCAGTACTTC
CATSTQRAFSYEQYF
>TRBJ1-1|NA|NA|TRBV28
TGTGCCAGCACTAAGACAGCGAACACTGAAGCTTTCTTT
CASTKTANTEAFF
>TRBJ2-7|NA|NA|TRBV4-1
TGCGCCAGCAGCCAAGGAATCCAGGGGCGGGCGTCCCGGGAGCAGTACTTC
CASSQGIQGRASREQYF
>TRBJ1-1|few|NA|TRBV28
TGTGCCAGCAGTTTAGGCGGCAGGGGTGGCACTGAAGCTTTCTTT
CASSLGGRGGTEAFF
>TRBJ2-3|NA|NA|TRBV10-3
TGTGCCATCAGTGGTGTTTCGGGGGGCACAGATACGCAGTATTTT
CAISGVSGGTDTQYF
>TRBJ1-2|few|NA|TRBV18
TGTGCCAGCTCAGCGGACGGTTCTTATGGCTACACCTTC
CASSADGSYGYTF
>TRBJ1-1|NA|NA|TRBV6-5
TGTGCCAGCAGTTACTCGATAGGGTGGGGAGGCACTGAAGCTTTCTTT
CASSYSIGWGGTEAFF
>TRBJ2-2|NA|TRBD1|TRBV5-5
TGTGCCAGCAGCCTTGGGACAGGGATGGACGGGGAGCTGTTTTTT
CASSLGTGMDGELFF
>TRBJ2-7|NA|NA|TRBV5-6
TGTGCCAGCAGCTTGTCCGCAGGGGGGTACGAGCAGTACTTC
CASSLSAGGYEQYF
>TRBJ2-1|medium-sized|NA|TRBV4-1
TGCGCCAGCAGCCAAGATCAGGCGTGGGACAATGAGCAGTTCTTC
CASSQDQAWDNEQFF
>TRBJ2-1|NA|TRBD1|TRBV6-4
TGTGCCAGCAGCCTCCAGTGGGACAGGGATCACAATGAGCAGTTCTTC
CASSLQWDRDHNEQFF
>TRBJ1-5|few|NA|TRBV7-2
TGTGCCAGCAGCTTAGTGAGCAATCAGCCCCAGCATTTT
CASSLVSNQPQHF
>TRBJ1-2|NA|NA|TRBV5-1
TGCGCCAGCAGCTTTAATGACCGTTATGGCTACACCTTC
CASSFNDRYGYTF
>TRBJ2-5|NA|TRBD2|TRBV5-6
TGTGCCAGCAGCTTGGTGTGGGGGGGAGAGACCCAGTACTTC
CASSLVWGGETQYF
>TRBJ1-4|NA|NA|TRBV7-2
TGTGCCAGCAGCGTAACAGGGCCTACAACTAATGAAAAACTGTTTTTT
CASSVTGPTTNEKLFF
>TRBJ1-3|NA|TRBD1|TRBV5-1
TGCGCCAGCAGCTTGGATACAGGGGACTCTGGAAACACCATATATTTT
CASSLDTGDSGNTIYF
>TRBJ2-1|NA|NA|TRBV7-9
TGTGCCAGCAGCTTTGACAATGAGCAGTTCTTC
CASSFDNEQFF
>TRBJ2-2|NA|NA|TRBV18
TGTGCCAGCTCACCACAGGACCGCCTGAACACCGGGGAGCTGTTTTTT
CASSPQDRLNTGELFF
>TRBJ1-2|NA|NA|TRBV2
TGTGCCAGCAGTGATCGTTCAGGGGTTGGCTACACCTTC
CASSDRSGVGYTF
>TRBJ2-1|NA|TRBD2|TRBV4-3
TGCGCCAGCAGCCAAGGGACCTATTTCGGGAGGGGTCGCAATGAGCAGTTCTTC
CASSQGTYFGRGRNEQFF
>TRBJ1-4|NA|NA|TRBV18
TGTGCCAGCTCACCATTCAGGGAATACAATGAAAAACTGTTTTTT
CASSPFREYNEKLFF
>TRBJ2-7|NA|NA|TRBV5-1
TGCGCCAGCAGCTTTGACCACGAGCAGTACTTC
CASSFDHEQYF
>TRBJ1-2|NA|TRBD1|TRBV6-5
TGTGCCAGCAGACCAACCGGGACAGGGGGCGGTGGCTACACCTTC
CASRPTGTGGGGYTF
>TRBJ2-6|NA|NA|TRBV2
TGTGCCAGCAGTGAGCCCAGGGACACCGGGGCCAACGTCCTGACTTTC
CASSEPRDTGANVLTF
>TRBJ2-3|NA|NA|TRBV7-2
TGTGCCAGCCGGGCTAGGGAGACACACACAGATACGCAGTATTTT
CASRARETHTDTQYF
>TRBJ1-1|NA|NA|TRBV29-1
TGCAGCGTTTCGAGGGGCAACACTGAAGCTTTCTTT
CSVSRGNTEAFF
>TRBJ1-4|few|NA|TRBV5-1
TGCGCCAGCAGCTTGGCCAGTCAGGGTACCGAAAAACTGTTTTTT
CASSLASQGTEKLFF
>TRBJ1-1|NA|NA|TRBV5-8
TGTGCCAGCAGCTCCCGGGACACTTCCAACCGTGAAGCTTTCTTT
CASSSRDTSNREAFF
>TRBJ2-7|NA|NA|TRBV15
TGTGCCACCAGCAGAGATAGGGGGTACGAGCAGTACTTC
CATSRDRGYEQYF
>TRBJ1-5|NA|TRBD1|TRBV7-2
TGTGCCAGCAGCCGCGCGGGACAGAGCAATCAGCCCCAGCATTTT
CASSRAGQSNQPQHF
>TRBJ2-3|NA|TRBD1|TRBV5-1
TGCGCCAGCAGGTACATTGGGACAGTGAGCACAGATACGCAGTATTTT
CASRYIGTVSTDTQYF
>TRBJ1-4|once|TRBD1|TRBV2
TGTGCCAGCAGCCGAATGACAGGGCTAAATGAAAAACTGTTTTTT
CASSRMTGLNEKLFF
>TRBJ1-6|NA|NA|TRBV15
TGTGCCACCAGCACTACCTCCGGACGGGCCTATAATTCACCCCTCCACTTT
CATSTTSGRAYNSPLHF
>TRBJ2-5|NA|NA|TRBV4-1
TGCGCCAGCAGCCAAGCGACTAACCAAGAGACCCAGTACTTC
CASSQATNQETQYF
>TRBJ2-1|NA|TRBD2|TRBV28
TGTGCCAGCAGTTACTCCGGGACTAGCGGGAGGGCGGACTACAATGAGCAGTTCTTC
CASSYSGTSGRADYNEQFF
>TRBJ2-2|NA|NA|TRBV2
TGTGCCAGCAAGCGACAGAACACCGGGGAGCTGTTTTTT
CASKRQNTGELFF
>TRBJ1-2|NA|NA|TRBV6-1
TGTGCCAGCAGTGCTAACTCTAACTATGGCTACACCTTC
CASSANSNYGYTF
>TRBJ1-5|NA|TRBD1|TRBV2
TGTGCCACCGGCCGGGACAGGGTTTTTGGTAGCAATCAGCCCCAGCATTTT
CATGRDRVFGSNQPQHF
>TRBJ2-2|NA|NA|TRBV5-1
TGCGCCAGCAGCTCCATTGGGGGCTTCGCGAACACCGGGGAGCTGTTTTTT
CASSSIGGFANTGELFF
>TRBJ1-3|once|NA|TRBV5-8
TGTGCCAGCAGCCCGCCGCTTTTGGACACCATATATTTT
CASSPPLLDTIYF
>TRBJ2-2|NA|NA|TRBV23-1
TGCGCCAGCAGTCAATCGGGAAGGGGTCAAAACGGGGAGCTGTTTTTT
CASSQSGRGQNGELFF